The 20 T cell receptor beta chains below all came from one sample that was sequenced in a study of T cells in Graves' hyperthyroidism and ophthalmopathy. Template material for amplifying TCR beta CDR3 regions consisted of RNA transcripts. TCR CDR3 regions were first amplified by RT-PCR with HTBI primers. MiXCR was run by TCRdb on the multiplex PCR reads, yielding one entry per CDR3 protein. The table has about half a million distinct CDR3 sequences, just under 20% seen once; the top ten hold approximately 50%. Sequenced material: blood. These receptors were collected from a man aged 35 to 55 with Graves' ophthalmopathy.

This clonotype was counted ten times or more. The J gene is TRBJ1-4, the V gene TRBV18; D uncertain. This CDR3 is 15 amino acids long. The V and J ends lost 2 bases and 7 bases respectively, with 14 bases between them. The germline V gene encodes CDR1 KGHSH and CDR2 LQKENI. CDR3 nucleotide sequence: TGTGCCAGCTCACCAACGAGTAGCTGGGGTGAAAAACTGTTTTTT. Its protein is CASSPTSSWGEKLFF.

The rearrangement links TRBV9 to TRBJ2-5; unclear D gene. The CDR3 contains 15 residues. Germline V gene lookup returns CDR1 SGDLS and CDR2 YYNGEE. Deletions cut 3 bases from V and 5 bases from J, with 17 bases between. The CDR3 loop is CASSAHRAVGETQYF. The CDR3, as DNA: TGTGCCAGCAGCGCCCACCGGGCCGTGGGGGAGACCCAGTACTTC. Full variable domain (outside the CDR3, taken from reference TRBV9 and TRBJ2-5): DSGVTQTPKHLITATGQRVTLRCSPRSGDLSVYWYQQSLDQGLQFLIQYYNGEERAKGNILERFSAQQFPDLHSELNLSSLELGDSALYFCASSAHRAVGETQYFGPGTRLLVL.

This clonotype was counted a few times. The junction departs from the called germline gene at one end, perhaps through a read error. The chain employs TRBV12-3 or TRBV12-4 and TRBJ1-5; D call uncertain. The CDR3 has 13 amino acids. CDR3 bases: TGTGCCAGCAGTGGGCGGAACAATCGGCCCCAGCATTTT. Its protein product is CASSGRNNRPQHF.

The gene calls are TRBV7-3 and TRBJ2-1; weak D call: TRBD1 (6 bases). CDR1 SGHTA and CDR2 FQGTGA come from the germline V gene. The germline V and J ends were trimmed by 5 bases and 4 bases, with 12 bases remaining between them. The CDR3 extends over 14 amino acids. CDR3 in amino acids: CASSPQGLYNEQFF. The CDR3 DNA reads TGTGCCAGCAGCCCCCAGGGGCTTTACAATGAGCAGTTCTTC.

This clonotype was seen only a few times. The chain is built from TRBV2 and TRBJ2-1; TRBD2 agrees at 9 bases. With V trimmed by 1 base and J by 4 bases, 5 bases remained unmatched. CDR3 length equals 16 residues. Per germline, CDR1 SNHLY and CDR2 FYNNEI. For the CDR3, the DNA is TGTGCCAGCAGTGAAGGACTTAGCGGGGGTTACAATGAGCAGTTCTTC. This sequence encodes CASSEGLSGGYNEQFF.

This clonotype was detected ten times or more. The V call is TRBV2, the J call TRBJ2-1; TRBD2 aligns across 9 bases. CDR3 length: 17 amino acids. Germline CDR1 and CDR2: SNHLY and FYNNEI. The J segment lost 6 bases and the V segment lost 6 bases, leaving 15 bases of the junction unmatched. For the CDR3, the DNA is TGTGCCAGCAGCGCCCGGGCGGCTAGCGGGACTTTCAATGAGCAGTTCTTC. The encoded protein is CASSARAASGTFNEQFF.

This clonotype was detected ten times or more. The J gene is TRBJ2-1, the V gene TRBV6-1, with a weak D call TRBD1 (6 bases). Germline CDR1 is MNHNS and CDR2 is SASEGT. The CDR3 has 15 residues. V was trimmed by 3 bases and J by 5 bases, leaving 14 bases between them. The CDR3 DNA reads TGTGCCAGCAGTGAGCTAGCTGGGGGCCACAATGAGCAGTTCTTC. Translating gives CASSELAGGHNEQFF.

This clonotype was recorded many times. The gene calls are TRBV2 and TRBJ2-5; 16 positions match TRBD2. Losses at the gene ends were 7 bases for V and 7 bases for J; bases not matched to a gene: 6. Looked up from germline, CDR1 is SNHLY and CDR2 is FYNNEI. CDR3 length: 15 amino acids. CDR3 in DNA: TGTGCCAGCATGGGACTAGCGGGGGGGCTCGTGACCCAGTACTTC. This encodes CASMGLAGGLVTQYF.

The chain combines TRBV6-2 or TRBV6-3 with TRBJ2-7; D not certain. CDR1 is MNHEY and CDR2 is SVGEGT in the germline V gene. Trimming removed 9 bases from V and 9 bases from J, with 15 bases in between. The CDR3 consists of 11 residues. CDR3 nucleotide sequence: TGTGCCAGTTCCTATCCTGGACGGCAGTACTTC. This encodes CASSYPGRQYF.

A few counts support this clonotype. The chain has TRBV20-1 and TRBJ1-2; 8 bases map to TRBD1. Germline V gene data show CDR1 as DFQATT and CDR2 as SNEGSKA (reference sequence). The V gene end was trimmed by 5 bases and the J gene end by 5 bases; junction bases not matched to a gene: 4. This CDR3 contains 12 residues. CDR3 coding DNA: TGCAGTGCTTTGCAGGGGGCTTATGGCTACACCTTC. This translates into CSALQGAYGYTF.

CDR3 loop: CASSSTAGGYNEQFF. DNA of the CDR3: TGTGCCAGCAGTTCCACAGCGGGGGGCTACAATGAGCAGTTCTTC. The chain combines TRBV12-3 or TRBV12-4 with TRBJ2-1; 9 nucleotides agree with TRBD2. The CDR3 loop spans 15 amino acids. The J segment lost 3 bases and the V segment lost 4 bases, leaving 4 bases of the junction unmatched.

The J gene is TRBJ2-5, the V gene TRBV11-2; 12 bases match TRBD1. Trimming took 8 bases from V and 12 from J; bases not matched to a gene: 22. CDR3 size: 17 residues. Germline loops: CDR1 SGHAT, CDR2 FQNNGV. CDR3 sequence: CASGYPPTGTGGEREYF. The CDR3 DNA follows: TGTGCCAGCGGATACCCCCCTACCGGGACAGGGGGCGAGAGGGAGTACTTC.

This chain uses TRBV2 with TRBJ2-2, with TRBD2 matching over 9 bases. V trimming: 6 bases; J trimming: 1 base; junction bases outside the gene matches: 3. Per germline, CDR1 SNHLY and CDR2 FYNNEI. The CDR3 covers 15 residues. The CDR3 DNA is TGTGCCAGCAGAGGGCGGGGGGGGAACACCGGGGAGCTGTTTTTT. Its protein product is CASRGRGGNTGELFF.

The gene calls are TRBV10-3 and TRBJ2-3; 11 nucleotides align to TRBD2. The CDR3 has 15 amino acids. Trimming took 8 bases from V and 1 from J; bases not matched to a gene: 5. Germline V gene data show CDR1 as ENHRY and CDR2 as SYGVKD. CDR3 amino acids: CAIGELAGGTDTQYF. CDR3 DNA: TGTGCCATCGGAGAACTAGCGGGGGGCACAGATACGCAGTATTTT.

This clonotype showed up many times. The rearrangement joins TRBV20-1 to TRBJ2-3; D possibly corresponds to TRBD2 (5 bases). This CDR3 comprises 13 residues. In germline, CDR1 is DFQATT, CDR2 SNEGSKA (reference sequence). The V and J ends lost 1 base and 6 bases respectively, with 11 bases between them. The DNA of the CDR3 is TGCAGTGCTAGAGCGGGGAGTGGGGATACGCAGTATTTT. Amino acid sequence: CSARAGSGDTQYF.

V usage is TRBV27 and J usage is TRBJ2-2; D not certain. V was trimmed by 6 bases and J by 2 bases, leaving 7 bases between them. The CDR3 totals 13 residues. CDR1 and CDR2 from the germline V gene are MNHEY and SMNVEV (reference sequence). In DNA form, the CDR3 reads TGTGCCAGCAGCTCCTTCAACACCGGGGAGCTGTTTTTT. It yields the protein CASSSFNTGELFF.

The sample holds many counts of this clonotype. This rearrangement joins TRBV12-5 to TRBJ1-1; D remains unclear. V was pared by 7 bases and J by 3 bases, with 12 bases between. Germline values: CDR1 LGHNT, CDR2 FRNRAP. The CDR3 spans 13 residues. CDR3 in amino acids: CASAPGAYTEAFF. In DNA, the CDR3 is TGTGCTAGTGCTCCGGGTGCTTACACTGAAGCTTTCTTT.

The rearrangement joins TRBV12-5 to TRBJ2-1; no reliable D call. Germline V lookup: CDR1 LGHNT, CDR2 FRNRAP. Trimming left V 1 base short and J 7 bases short, with 11 bases between. CDR3 length: 14 amino acids. The CDR3 reads CASGLDWAGNEQFF. CDR3 nucleotides: TGTGCTAGTGGTTTGGACTGGGCCGGGAATGAGCAGTTCTTC. The variable domain in full, with the rest retrieved from reference TRBV12-5 and TRBJ2-1, is DARVTQTPRHKVTEMGQEVTMRCQPILGHNTVFWYRQTMMQGLELLAYFRNRAPLDDSGMPKDRFSAEMPDATLATLKIQPSEPRDSAVYFCASGLDWAGNEQFFGPGTRLTVL.

This clonotype appeared a few times. The chain combines TRBV6-6 with TRBJ2-7; possible D gene TRBD1, 5 bases. CDR1 is MNHNY and CDR2 is SVGAGI in the germline V gene (reference sequence). The length of the CDR3 is 17 residues. V was trimmed by 2 bases and J by 2 bases, leaving 19 bases between them. The CDR3 region has the DNA TGTGCCAGCAGTTACAGGGGCCTTCCTCTTGGAGCCTACGAGCAGTACTTC. Translating gives CASSYRGLPLGAYEQYF.

In this sample, this clonotype turned up many times. V gene TRBV5-1 combines with J gene TRBJ2-3; TRBD2 is a possible D gene (6 bases). Per the germline V gene, CDR1 is SGHRS and CDR2 is YFSETQ. With 4 bases removed from V and 5 bases from J, the gap between germline ends came to 17 bases. The CDR3 sequence is 15 residues long. The CDR3 DNA is TGCGCCAGCAGCCCGGCGGGACCAGGCGGAGATACGCAGTATTTT. Translation gives CASSPAGPGGDTQYF.